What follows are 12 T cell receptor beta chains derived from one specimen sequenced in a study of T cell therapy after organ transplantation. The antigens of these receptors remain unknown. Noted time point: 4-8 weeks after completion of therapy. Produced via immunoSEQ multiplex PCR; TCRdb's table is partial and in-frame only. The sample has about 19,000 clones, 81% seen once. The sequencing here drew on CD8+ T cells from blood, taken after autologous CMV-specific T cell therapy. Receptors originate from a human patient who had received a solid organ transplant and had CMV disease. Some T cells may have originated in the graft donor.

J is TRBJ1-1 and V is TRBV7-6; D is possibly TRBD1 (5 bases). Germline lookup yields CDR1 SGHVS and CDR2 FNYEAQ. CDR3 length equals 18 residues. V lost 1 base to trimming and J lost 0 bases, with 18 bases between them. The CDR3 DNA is TGTGCCAGCAGCTTAGAACGCGACAGCGCTTCCATGAACACTGAAGCTTTCTTT. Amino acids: CASSLERDSASMNTEAFF.

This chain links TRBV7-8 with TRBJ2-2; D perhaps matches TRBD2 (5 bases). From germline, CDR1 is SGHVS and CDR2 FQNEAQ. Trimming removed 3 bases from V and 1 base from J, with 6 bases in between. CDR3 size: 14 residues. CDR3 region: CASSFGMNTGELFF. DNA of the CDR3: TGTGCCAGCAGCTTCGGGATGAACACCGGGGAGCTGTTTTTT.

Here the CDR3 reads CASSLGGSSNYGYTF. The CDR3 DNA is TGTGCCAGCAGCCTTGGGGGGTCGTCGAACTATGGCTACACCTTC. V and J are TRBV11-2 and TRBJ1-2, with D perhaps TRBD1 (5 bases). CDR3 length: 15 residues. The germline gives CDR1 SGHAT, CDR2 FQNNGV. V lost 5 bases, J lost 2 bases, and 15 bases lay in between.

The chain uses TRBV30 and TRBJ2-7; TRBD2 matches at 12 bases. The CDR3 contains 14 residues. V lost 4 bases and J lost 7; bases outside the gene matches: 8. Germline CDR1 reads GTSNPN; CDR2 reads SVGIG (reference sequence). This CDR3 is CAWTLAGGPGEQYF. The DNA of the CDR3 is TGTGCCTGGACCCTAGCGGGAGGGCCCGGAGAGCAGTACTTC.

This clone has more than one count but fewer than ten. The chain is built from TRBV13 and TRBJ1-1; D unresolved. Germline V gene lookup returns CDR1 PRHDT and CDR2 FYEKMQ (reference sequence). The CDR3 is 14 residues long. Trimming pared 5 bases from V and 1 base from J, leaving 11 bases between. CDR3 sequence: CASSQIGENTEAFF. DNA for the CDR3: TGTGCCAGCAGCCAAATCGGAGAGAACACTGAAGCTTTCTTT.

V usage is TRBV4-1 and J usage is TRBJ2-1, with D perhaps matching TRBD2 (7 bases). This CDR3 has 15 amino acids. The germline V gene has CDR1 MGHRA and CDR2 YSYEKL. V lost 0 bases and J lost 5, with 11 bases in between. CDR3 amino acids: CASSQDRRGHNEQFF. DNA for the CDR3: TGCGCCAGCAGCCAAGATAGGCGGGGGCACAATGAGCAGTTCTTC.

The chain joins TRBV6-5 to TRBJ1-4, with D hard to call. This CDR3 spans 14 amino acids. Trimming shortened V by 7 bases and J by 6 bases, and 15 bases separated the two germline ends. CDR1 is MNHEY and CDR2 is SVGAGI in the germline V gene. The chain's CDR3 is CASKDVNRDEKLFF. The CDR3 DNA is TGTGCCAGCAAAGACGTCAACCGGGATGAAAAACTGTTTTTT.

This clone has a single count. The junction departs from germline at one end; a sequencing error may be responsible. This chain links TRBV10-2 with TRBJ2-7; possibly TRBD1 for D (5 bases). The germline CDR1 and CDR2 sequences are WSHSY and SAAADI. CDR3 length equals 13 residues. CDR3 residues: CASSEPNWGEQCF. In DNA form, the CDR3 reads TGCGCCAGCAGTGAGCCTAATTGGGGCGAGCAGTGCTTC.

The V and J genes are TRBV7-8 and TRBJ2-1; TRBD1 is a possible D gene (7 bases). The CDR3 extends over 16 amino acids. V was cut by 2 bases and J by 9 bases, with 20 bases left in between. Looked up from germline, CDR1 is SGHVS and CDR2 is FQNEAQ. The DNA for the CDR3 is TGTGCCAGCAGCTTATCCAACAGGGGAGGTCAGGGTGAGCAGTTCTTC. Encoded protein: CASSLSNRGGQGEQFF. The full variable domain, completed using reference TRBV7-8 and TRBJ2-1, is GAGVSQSPRYKVAKRGQDVALRCDPISGHVSLFWYQQALGQGPEFLTYFQNEAQLDKSGLPSDRFFAERPEGSVSTLKIQRTQQEDSAVYLCASSLSNRGGQGEQFFGPGTRLTVL.

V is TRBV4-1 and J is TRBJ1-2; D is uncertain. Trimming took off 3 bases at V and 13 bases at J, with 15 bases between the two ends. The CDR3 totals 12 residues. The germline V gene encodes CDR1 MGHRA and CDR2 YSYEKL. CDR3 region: CASSQAPGRCTF. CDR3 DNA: TGCGCCAGCAGCCAGGCCCCCGGAAGGTGCACCTTC.

The DNA for the CDR3 is TGTGCCAGCAGTTACGGCAGTGTTAATTCACCCCTCCACTTT. It translates to CASSYGSVNSPLHF. This rearrangement joins TRBV6-6 to TRBJ1-6; no definite D call. CDR1 MNHNY and CDR2 SVGAGI come from the germline V gene (reference sequence). The CDR3 extends over 14 amino acids. V was cut by 2 bases and J by 6 bases, with 8 bases left in between.

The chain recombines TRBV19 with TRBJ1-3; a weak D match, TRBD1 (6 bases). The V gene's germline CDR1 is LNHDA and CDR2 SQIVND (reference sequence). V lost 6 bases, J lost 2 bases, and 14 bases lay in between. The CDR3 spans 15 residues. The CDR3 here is CASSLGYRAGNTIYF. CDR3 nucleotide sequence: TGTGCCAGTAGCCTGGGGTACAGGGCTGGAAACACCATATATTTT.